This T cell receptor (beta chain) is drawn from a study of blood T cell repertoires in COVID-19. At the level of the study: The United States, Italy and Spain provided the acute and convalescent COVID-19 samples. PBMCs, B-cell-depleted T cells, or T cells provided the cDNA or gDNA that made up the material.

Looked up from germline, CDR1 is SGHRS and CDR2 is YFSETQ. The CDR3 runs 14 residues. Unmatched junction bases numbered 6, after V lost 2 bases and J lost 6 bases. Original processing methods: Counts of nucleated cells, estimated from reference gene primer amplification, were obtained. The data were produced by immunoSEQ multiplex PCR, yet TCRdb's version contains in-frame clones alone and is incomplete. That table supplies the V and J calls and clone size; D and trimming were determined from the DNA. Here the sample spans 110,000 or so clones, about four fifths being singletons. This clone has only a few counts.

The chain carries TRBV5-1 and TRBJ1-1, with 8 nucleotides matching TRBD1. The source of this sequence is a woman aged 40-49 years with acute or convalescent COVID-19. The specimen was peripheral blood. The CDR3 here is CASSLLTGGAEAFF. CDR3 nucleotides: TGCGCCAGCAGCTTACTTACAGGGGGGGCTGAAGCTTTCTTT.